One and the same sample provided the 14 T cell receptor beta chains below, sequenced in a study of cytomegalovirus exposure and HLA in healthy donors. Vbeta (60) and Jbeta (13) primers were used in the PCR. Libraries were prepared by immunoSEQ multiplex PCR; TCRdb keeps only in-frame clonotypes and omits some of them. The sample yields 100,000 to 150,000 clones, around three quarters seen once. The sample taken for sequencing was PBMCs. These receptors were collected from a man between 35 and 55 years old in good health and CMV-seronegative.

There are a few counts of this clone. The J gene is TRBJ1-5, the V gene TRBV2; D unclear. Trimming removed 6 bases from V and 0 bases from J, with 6 bases in between. This CDR3 is built from 13 residues. Germline V gene sequence: CDR1 SNHLY, CDR2 FYNNEI. In nucleotides, the CDR3 is TGTGCCAGCAGGCGTTTTAGCAATCAGCCCCAGCATTTT. It is translated as CASRRFSNQPQHF.

About this clone itself: An end of the junction differs from the germline gene, which may be a read error. The chain links TRBV19 to TRBJ2-7, with a weak D call TRBD1 (5 bases). The length of the CDR3 is 14 residues. Germline CDR1 reads LNHDA; CDR2 reads SQIVND (reference sequence). The CDR3 region has the DNA TGTGTCTTACCCGCCCCCGTGACAGACCCAGGAAGGAACTTC. Translation gives CVLPAPVTDPGRNF.

The gene calls are TRBV7-6 and TRBJ1-6; no clear D gene. Germline CDR1 reads SGHVS; CDR2 reads FNYEAQ. The CDR3 is made up of 16 amino acids. V shed 5 bases and J shed 9 bases, with 20 bases lying between them. The chain's CDR3 is CASSPLHRLPGSPLHF. The CDR3 DNA sequence: TGTGCCAGCAGCCCTCTTCATCGACTACCCGGTTCACCCCTCCACTTT.

The rearrangement links TRBV6-5 to TRBJ2-7; D is possibly TRBD1 (7 bases). Germline V CDR1 and CDR2: MNHEY, SVGAGI. This CDR3 is built from 14 residues. V was shortened by 8 bases and J by 6 bases, with 20 bases between the two germline ends. In DNA form, the CDR3 reads TGTGCCAGCGGGGGGCCGAGGGGGCCGGTCGAGCAGTACTTC. This gives the protein CASGGPRGPVEQYF.

J is TRBJ2-7 and V is TRBV11-2; weak D call: TRBD2 (7 bases). Germline CDR1 is SGHAT and CDR2 is FQNNGV. This CDR3 spans 16 amino acids. V was pared by 0 bases and J by 4 bases, with 16 bases between. Here the CDR3 reads CASSLDFRGARYEQYF. The CDR3 DNA sequence: TGTGCCAGCAGCTTAGATTTTCGGGGGGCGAGGTACGAGCAGTACTTC.

The sample holds a few counts of this clone. The chain joins TRBV5-5 to TRBJ1-1; D is undetermined. CDR1 is SGHKS and CDR2 is YYEKEE in the germline V gene (reference sequence). The CDR3 is 13 residues long. V gave up 4 bases and J gave up 5 bases, with 12 bases separating them. CDR3 region: CASSEGVKTEAFF. For the CDR3, the DNA is TGTGCCAGCAGCGAAGGAGTAAAAACTGAAGCTTTCTTT.

The V call is TRBV6-6, the J call TRBJ2-3, with 7 bases fitting TRBD1. The CDR3 sequence is 15 residues long. Germline V gene sequence: CDR1 MNHNY, CDR2 SVGAGI (reference sequence). Trimming at V came to 7 bases and at J to 3 bases, leaving 10 bases not matched to a gene. The CDR3 nucleotides are TGTGCCAGCAATTCTTGGGACAGCCCGACAGATACGCAGTATTTT. It yields the protein CASNSWDSPTDTQYF.

The chain employs TRBV2 and TRBJ1-1; TRBD1 matches 9 bases. Germline V lookup: CDR1 SNHLY, CDR2 FYNNEI. After removal of 8 bases from V and 4 bases from J, the junction contained 8 bases not matched to a gene. The CDR3 sequence is 14 residues long. For the CDR3, the DNA is TGTGCCAGCGGGACAGGGCATGGTGGCACTGAAGCTTTCTTT. Protein sequence: CASGTGHGGTEAFF.

The chain links TRBV7-7 to TRBJ2-3; maybe TRBD2 (7 bases). Trimming shortened V by 0 bases and J by 6 bases, and 13 bases separated the two germline ends. The CDR3 runs to 15 residues. CDR1 and CDR2 (germline): SSHAT, FNYEAQ (reference sequence). The CDR3 is CASSLAGGPGDTQYF. The CDR3 DNA sequence: TGTGCCAGCAGCTTAGCGGGGGGGCCAGGGGATACGCAGTATTTT.

The CDR3 nucleotides are TGCGCCAGCAGCCCAGGACAAGGCCGCCCATCAGAGCAGTACTTC. Protein sequence: CASSPGQGRPSEQYF. The chain combines TRBV5-1 with TRBJ2-7; TRBD1 might be the D (5 bases). Trimming pared 4 bases from V and 7 bases from J, leaving 21 bases between. Germline loops: CDR1 SGHRS, CDR2 YFSETQ. CDR3 length: 15 residues.

The chain employs TRBV29-1 and TRBJ2-2; tentative D call: TRBD1 (5 bases). V shed 6 bases and J shed 5 bases, with 13 bases lying between them. The CDR3 runs to 13 residues. The germline gives CDR1 SQVTM, CDR2 ANQGSEA. The CDR3 region is CSVLGRATGELFF. The CDR3 region has the DNA TGCAGCGTCCTCGGCAGGGCGACCGGGGAGCTGTTTTTT.

The chain links TRBV5-1 to TRBJ2-1, with a tentative D call TRBD2 (5 bases). The CDR3 sequence is 15 residues long. Germline V CDR1 and CDR2: SGHRS, YFSETQ. Trimming cost V 4 bases and J 2 bases, with 13 bases left between them. CDR3 residues: CASSETSSTYNEQFF. The CDR3 DNA is TGCGCCAGCAGCGAAACTAGTTCCACCTACAATGAGCAGTTCTTC.

The chain is built from TRBV18 and TRBJ1-2, with D maybe TRBD1 (5 bases). Looked up from germline, CDR1 is KGHSH and CDR2 is LQKENI. CDR3 length: 12 residues. V lost 8 bases, J lost 2 bases, and 9 bases lay in between. CDR3 region: CASRGGNYGYTF. The CDR3 DNA is TGTGCCAGCCGGGGGGGGAACTATGGCTACACCTTC.

CDR3 nucleotide sequence: TGCGCCAGCAGCCTAGGACTAGCGAACGAGCAGTACTTC. Encoded protein: CASSLGLANEQYF. The chain links TRBV4-1 to TRBJ2-7; 9 bases line up with TRBD2. The ends lost 4 bases at V and 5 bases at J; junction bases unmatched: 3. This CDR3 is 13 amino acids long. Germline V lookup: CDR1 MGHRA, CDR2 YSYEKL.